Shown below are 7 T cell receptor beta chains from a single sample sequenced in a study of OX40 agonist ivuxolimab in advanced cancers. Produced via immunoSEQ multiplex PCR; TCRdb's table is partial and in-frame only. The data contain about 110,000 clones, less than 95% of them singletons. The sequencing used CD4+ or CD8+ T cells sorted from blood, collected in a trial of the OX40 agonist ivuxolimab. The source is an adult with an advanced solid tumor such as melanoma, head and neck, liver or kidney cancer.

The chain joins TRBV14 to TRBJ1-3; a weak D match, TRBD1 (5 bases). This CDR3 spans 15 amino acids. Germline loops: CDR1 SGHDN, CDR2 FVKESK. V was trimmed by 4 bases and J by 4 bases, leaving 14 bases between them. CDR3 nucleotide sequence: TGTGCCAGCAGCCCTCGGTGGGGGGTCGGAAACACCATATATTTT. Protein sequence: CASSPRWGVGNTIYF. The full variable domain, rest sourced from reference TRBV14 and TRBJ1-3, is EAGVTQFPSHSVIEKGQTVTLRCDPISGHDNLYWYRRVMGKEIKFLLHFVKESKQDESGMPNNRFLAERTGGTYSTLKVQPAELEDSGVYFCASSPRWGVGNTIYFGEGSWLTVV.

This rearrangement joins TRBV19 to TRBJ1-5, with 7 bases aligning to TRBD1. The CDR3 has 14 amino acids. The junction had 10 bases not matched to a gene; V was cut back by 8 bases and J by 6 bases. The germline CDR1 and CDR2 sequences are LNHDA and SQIVND (reference sequence). In DNA, the CDR3 is TGTGCCAGTCTTGCTACGGCAGGGGGTCAGCCCCAGCATTTT. Protein: CASLATAGGQPQHF.

The V gene is TRBV7-2, the J gene TRBJ2-7, with TRBD1 matching over 9 bases. The germline gives CDR1 SGHTA, CDR2 FQGNSA. V lost 5 bases and J lost 5; bases outside the gene matches: 1. The CDR3 spans 12 residues. DNA of the CDR3: TGTGCCAGCAGCCGGACAGGGGACGAGCAGTACTTC. This gives the protein CASSRTGDEQYF.

J is TRBJ2-7 and V is TRBV7-8, with 12 bases that match TRBD2. Unmatched junction bases numbered 18, after V lost 5 bases and J lost 1 base. Germline loops: CDR1 SGHVS, CDR2 FQNEAQ. CDR3 length: 20 amino acids. CDR3 DNA: TGTGCCAGCAGCACACCCTTGGCTGGACTAGCGGGATTCAGATCCTACGAGCAGTACTTC. Translated, it gives CASSTPLAGLAGFRSYEQYF.

CDR3 protein: CASSEGLAHTQYF. Written as DNA, the CDR3 is TGTGCCAGCAGTGAAGGACTAGCCCATACGCAGTATTTT. The V call is TRBV2, the J call TRBJ2-3; 7 bases align to TRBD2. The V gene end was trimmed by 1 base and the J gene end by 7 bases; junction bases not matched to a gene: 2. The CDR3 runs to 13 residues. In germline, CDR1 is SNHLY, CDR2 FYNNEI.

The CDR3, as DNA: TGTGCCAGCAGTTACGCCCCTAGCGGGAGCAACGAGCAGTACTTC. Translated: CASSYAPSGSNEQYF. This chain links TRBV6-6 with TRBJ2-7; 10 positions agree with TRBD2. V dropped 2 bases and J dropped 5; count of bases not matched to a gene: 6. Germline V gives CDR1 MNHNY, CDR2 SVGAGI (reference sequence). The length of the CDR3 is 15 residues.

V gene TRBV6-6 combines with J gene TRBJ2-1; D gene unclear. The CDR3 is 12 residues long. V shed 6 bases and J shed 5 bases, with 8 bases lying between them. Germline CDR1 reads MNHNY; CDR2 reads SVGAGI (reference sequence). The CDR3 DNA is TGTGCCAGCAGCCCGACTGACAATGAGCAGTTCTTC. Protein product: CASSPTDNEQFF.